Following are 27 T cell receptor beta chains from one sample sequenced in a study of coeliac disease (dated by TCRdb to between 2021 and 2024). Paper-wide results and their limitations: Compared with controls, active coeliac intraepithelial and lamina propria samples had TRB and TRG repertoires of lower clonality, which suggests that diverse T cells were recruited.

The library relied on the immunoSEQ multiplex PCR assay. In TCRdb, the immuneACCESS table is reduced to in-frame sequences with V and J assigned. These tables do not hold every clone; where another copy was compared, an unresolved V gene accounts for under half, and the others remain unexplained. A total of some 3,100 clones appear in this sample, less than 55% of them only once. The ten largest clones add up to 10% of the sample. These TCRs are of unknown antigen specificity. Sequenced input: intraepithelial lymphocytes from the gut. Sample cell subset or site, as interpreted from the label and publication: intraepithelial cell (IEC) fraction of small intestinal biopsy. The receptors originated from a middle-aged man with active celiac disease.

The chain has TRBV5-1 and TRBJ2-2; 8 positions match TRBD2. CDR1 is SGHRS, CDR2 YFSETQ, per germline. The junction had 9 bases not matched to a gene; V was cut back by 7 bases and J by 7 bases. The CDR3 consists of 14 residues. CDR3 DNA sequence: TGCGCCAGCGGAATCGGGGGGGCCGTCGGGGAGCTGTTTTTT. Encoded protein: CASGIGGAVGELFF.

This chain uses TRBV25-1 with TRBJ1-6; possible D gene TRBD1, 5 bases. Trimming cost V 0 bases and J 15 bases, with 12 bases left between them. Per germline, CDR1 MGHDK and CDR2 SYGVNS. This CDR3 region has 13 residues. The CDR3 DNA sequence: TGTGCCAGCAGTGAATATGTCGGGGGTCACCTCCACTTT. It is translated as CASSEYVGGHLHF.

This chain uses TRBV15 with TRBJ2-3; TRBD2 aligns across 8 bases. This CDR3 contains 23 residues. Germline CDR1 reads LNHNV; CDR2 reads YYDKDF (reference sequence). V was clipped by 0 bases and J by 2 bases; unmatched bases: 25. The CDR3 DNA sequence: TGTGCCACCAGCAGAGATAGTAAGAGCGGGGGAGGTTATTCGTCTCGGTCCACAGATACGCAGTATTTT. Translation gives CATSRDSKSGGGYSSRSTDTQYF.

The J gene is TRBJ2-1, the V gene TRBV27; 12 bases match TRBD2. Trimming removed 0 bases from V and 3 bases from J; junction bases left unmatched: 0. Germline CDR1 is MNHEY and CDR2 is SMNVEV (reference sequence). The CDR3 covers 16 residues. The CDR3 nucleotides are TGTGCCAGCAGTTTATCGGGACTAGCGGGCTACAATGAGCAGTTCTTC. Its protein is CASSLSGLAGYNEQFF.

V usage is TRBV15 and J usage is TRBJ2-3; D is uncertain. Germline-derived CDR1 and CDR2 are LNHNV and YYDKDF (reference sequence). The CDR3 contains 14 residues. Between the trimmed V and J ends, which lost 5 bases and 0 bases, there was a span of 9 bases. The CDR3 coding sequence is TGTGCCACCAGCGCGGATTTCAGCACAGATACGCAGTATTTT. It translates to CATSADFSTDTQYF. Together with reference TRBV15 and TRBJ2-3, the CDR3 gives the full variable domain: DAMVIQNPRYQVTQFGKPVTLSCSQTLNHNVMYWYQQKSSQAPKLLFHYYDKDFNNEADTPDNFQSRRPNTSFCFLDIRSPGLGDTAMYLCATSADFSTDTQYFGPGTRLTVL.

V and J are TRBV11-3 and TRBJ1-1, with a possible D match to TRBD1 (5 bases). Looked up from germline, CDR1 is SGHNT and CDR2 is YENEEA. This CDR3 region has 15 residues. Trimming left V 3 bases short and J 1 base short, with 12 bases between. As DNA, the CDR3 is TGTGCCAGCAGCTTCCTCCAGGGATGGAACACTGAAGCTTTCTTT. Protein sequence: CASSFLQGWNTEAFF.

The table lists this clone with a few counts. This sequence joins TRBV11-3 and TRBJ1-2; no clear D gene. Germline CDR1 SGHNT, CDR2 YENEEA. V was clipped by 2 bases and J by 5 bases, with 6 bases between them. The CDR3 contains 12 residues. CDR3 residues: CASSLSLYGYTF. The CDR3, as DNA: TGTGCCAGCAGCTTATCCCTGTATGGCTACACCTTC.

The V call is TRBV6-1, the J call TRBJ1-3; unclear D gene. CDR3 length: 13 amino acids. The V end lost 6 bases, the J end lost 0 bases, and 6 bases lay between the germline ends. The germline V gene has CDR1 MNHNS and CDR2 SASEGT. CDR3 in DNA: TGTGCCAGCAGACTTGACTCTGGAAACACCATATATTTT. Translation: CASRLDSGNTIYF.

The CDR3 DNA follows: TGTGCCAGCAGTCCCGGACTAGCGGGGGGCGAGCAGTACTTC. Its protein is CASSPGLAGGEQYF. The genes are TRBV27 and TRBJ2-7; TRBD2 agrees at 14 bases. Germline V gene data show CDR1 as MNHEY and CDR2 as SMNVEV (reference sequence). This CDR3 spans 14 amino acids. With 5 bases clipped from V and 6 bases from J, the junction kept 3 bases outside the gene matches.

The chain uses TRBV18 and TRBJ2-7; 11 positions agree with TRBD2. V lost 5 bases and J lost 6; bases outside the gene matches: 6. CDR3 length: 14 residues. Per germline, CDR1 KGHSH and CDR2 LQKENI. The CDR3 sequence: CASSSGTSGGEQYF. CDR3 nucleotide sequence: TGTGCCAGCTCATCCGGGACTAGCGGTGGCGAGCAGTACTTC. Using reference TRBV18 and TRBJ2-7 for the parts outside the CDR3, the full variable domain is NAGVMQNPRHLVRRRGQEARLRCSPMKGHSHVYWYRQLPEEGLKFMVYLQKENIIDESGMPKERFSAEFPKEGPSILRIQQVVRGDSAAYFCASSSGTSGGEQYFGPGTRLTVT.

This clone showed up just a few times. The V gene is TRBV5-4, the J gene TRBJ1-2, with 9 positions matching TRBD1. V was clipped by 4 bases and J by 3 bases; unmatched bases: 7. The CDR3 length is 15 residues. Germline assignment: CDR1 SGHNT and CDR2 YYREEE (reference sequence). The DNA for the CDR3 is TGTGCCAGCAGCCTGCTACAGGGGGCGGACTATGGCTACACCTTC. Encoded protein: CASSLLQGADYGYTF. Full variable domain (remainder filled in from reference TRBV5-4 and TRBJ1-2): ETGVTQSPTHLIKTRGQQVTLRCSSQSGHNTVSWYQQALGQGPQFIFQYYREEENGRGNFPPRFSGLQFPNYSSELNVNALELDDSALYLCASSLLQGADYGYTFGSGTRLTVV.

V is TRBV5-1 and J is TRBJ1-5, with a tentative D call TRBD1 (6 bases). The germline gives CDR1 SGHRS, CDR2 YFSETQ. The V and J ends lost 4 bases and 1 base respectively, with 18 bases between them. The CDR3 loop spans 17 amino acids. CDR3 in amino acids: CASSPGLRGGSNQPQHF. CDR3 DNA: TGCGCCAGCAGCCCCGGGCTGAGGGGGGGAAGCAATCAGCCCCAGCATTTT.

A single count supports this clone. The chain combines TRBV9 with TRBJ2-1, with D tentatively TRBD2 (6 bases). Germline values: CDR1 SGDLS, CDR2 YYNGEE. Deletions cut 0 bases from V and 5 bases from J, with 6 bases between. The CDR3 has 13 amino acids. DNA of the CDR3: TGTGCCAGCAGCGTAGGCGGGAACAATGAGCAGTTCTTC. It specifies CASSVGGNNEQFF.

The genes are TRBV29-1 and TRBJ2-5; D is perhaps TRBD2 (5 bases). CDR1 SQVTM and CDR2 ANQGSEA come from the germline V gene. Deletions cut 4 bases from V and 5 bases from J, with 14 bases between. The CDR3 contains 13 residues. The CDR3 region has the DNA TGCAGCGTTGCGTTACACACGGGGGAGACCCAGTACTTC. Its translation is CSVALHTGETQYF.

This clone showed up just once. The CDR3 protein is CASSQDEGGLFF. The CDR3 DNA reads as TGCGCCAGCAGCCAAGATGAAGGGGGCCTTTTCTTC. The V call is TRBV4-1, the J call TRBJ2-1; 7 nucleotides match TRBD1. Germline CDR1 reads MGHRA; CDR2 reads YSYEKL. This CDR3 region has 12 residues. V was clipped by 0 bases and J by 16 bases; unmatched bases: 6.

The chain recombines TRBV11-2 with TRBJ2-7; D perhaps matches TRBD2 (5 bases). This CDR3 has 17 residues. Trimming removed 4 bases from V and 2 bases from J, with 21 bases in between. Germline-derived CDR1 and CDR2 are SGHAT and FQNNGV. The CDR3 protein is CASSCPFWARGPYEQYV. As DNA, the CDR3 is TGTGCCAGCAGCTGTCCCTTCTGGGCTCGGGGTCCCTACGAGCAGTACGTC.

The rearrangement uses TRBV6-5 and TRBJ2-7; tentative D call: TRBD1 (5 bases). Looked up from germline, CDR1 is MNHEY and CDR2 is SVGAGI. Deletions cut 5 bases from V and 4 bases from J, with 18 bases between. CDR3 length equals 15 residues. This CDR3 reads CASSPRVLGVYEQYV. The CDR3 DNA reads TGTGCCAGCAGTCCACGGGTTCTAGGGGTGTACGAGCAGTACGTC.

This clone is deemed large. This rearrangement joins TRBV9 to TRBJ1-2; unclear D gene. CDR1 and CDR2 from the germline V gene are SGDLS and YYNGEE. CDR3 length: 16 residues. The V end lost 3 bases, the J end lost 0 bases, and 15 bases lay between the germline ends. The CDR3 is CASSDSPLRSNYGYTF. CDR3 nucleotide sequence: TGTGCCAGCAGCGACTCGCCTCTGCGATCTAACTATGGCTACACCTTC.

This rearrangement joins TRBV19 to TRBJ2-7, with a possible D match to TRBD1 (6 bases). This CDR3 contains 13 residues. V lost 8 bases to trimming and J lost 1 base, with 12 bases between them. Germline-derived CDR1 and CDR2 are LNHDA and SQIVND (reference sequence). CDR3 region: CASGRGGSYEQYF. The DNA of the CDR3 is TGTGCCAGTGGCAGGGGTGGGTCCTACGAGCAGTACTTC.

The CDR3 bases are TGTGCCAGCAGCTTGAGGGCAGGGGGCACGAGGAACACTGAAGCTTTCTTT. Amino acid sequence: CASSLRAGGTRNTEAFF. The chain has TRBV5-4 and TRBJ1-1, with 8 bases lining up with TRBD1. The germline V gene encodes CDR1 SGHNT and CDR2 YYREEE (reference sequence). CDR3 size: 17 residues. Unmatched junction bases numbered 9, after V lost 1 base and J lost 1 base.

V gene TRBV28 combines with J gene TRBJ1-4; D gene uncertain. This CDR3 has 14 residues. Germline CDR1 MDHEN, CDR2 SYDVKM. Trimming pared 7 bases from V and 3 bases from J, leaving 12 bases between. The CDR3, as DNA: TGTGCCAGCATCCCGTCCGGGGCTAATGAAAAACTGTTTTTT. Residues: CASIPSGANEKLFF. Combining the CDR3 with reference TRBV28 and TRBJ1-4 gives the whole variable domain DVKVTQSSRYLVKRTGEKVFLECVQDMDHENMFWYRQDPGLGLRLIYFSYDVKMKEKGDIPEGYSVSREKKERFSLILESASTNQTSMYLCASIPSGANEKLFFGSGTQLSVL.

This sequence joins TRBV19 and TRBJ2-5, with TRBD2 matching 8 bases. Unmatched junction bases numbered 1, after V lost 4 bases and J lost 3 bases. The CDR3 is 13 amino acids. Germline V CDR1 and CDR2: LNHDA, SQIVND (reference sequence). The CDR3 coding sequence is TGTGCCAGTAGTACAGCGGGAGAAGAGACCCAGTACTTC. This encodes CASSTAGEETQYF.

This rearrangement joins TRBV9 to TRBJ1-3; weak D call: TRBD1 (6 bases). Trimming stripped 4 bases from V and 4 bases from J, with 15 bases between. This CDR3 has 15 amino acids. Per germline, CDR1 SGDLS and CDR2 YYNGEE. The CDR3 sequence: CASSQGNLVGNTIYF. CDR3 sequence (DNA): TGTGCCAGCAGCCAGGGGAATTTGGTGGGAAACACCATATATTTT.

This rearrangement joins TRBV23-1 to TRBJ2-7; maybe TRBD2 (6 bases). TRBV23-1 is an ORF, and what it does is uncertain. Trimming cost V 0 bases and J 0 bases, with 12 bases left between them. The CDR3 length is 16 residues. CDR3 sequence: CASSQSAGGRSYEQYV. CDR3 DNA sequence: TGCGCCAGCAGTCAATCGGCCGGGGGACGCTCCTACGAGCAGTACGTC.

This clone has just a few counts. The CDR3 spells CAISGTDKNIQYF. In nucleotides, the CDR3 is TGTGCCATCAGCGGGACAGACAAAAACATTCAGTACTTC. The J gene is TRBJ2-4, the V gene TRBV10-3; TRBD1 agrees at 7 bases. The CDR3 covers 13 residues. The germline V gene has CDR1 ENHRY and CDR2 SYGVKD. V was pared by 6 bases and J by 3 bases, with 2 bases of the junction left unmatched.

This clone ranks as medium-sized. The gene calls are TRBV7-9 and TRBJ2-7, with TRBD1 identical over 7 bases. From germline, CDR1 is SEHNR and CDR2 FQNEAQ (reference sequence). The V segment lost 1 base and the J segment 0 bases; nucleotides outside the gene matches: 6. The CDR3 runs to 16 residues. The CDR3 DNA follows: TGTGCCAGCAGCTTAGTACCCAGGGACAGCTCCTACGAGCAGTACGTC. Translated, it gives CASSLVPRDSSYEQYV.

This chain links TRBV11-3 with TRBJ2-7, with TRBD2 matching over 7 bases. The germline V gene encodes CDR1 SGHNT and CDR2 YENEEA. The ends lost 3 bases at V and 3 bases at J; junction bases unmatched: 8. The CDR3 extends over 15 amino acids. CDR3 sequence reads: CASSLWGGSNYEQYV. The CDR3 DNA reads TGTGCCAGCAGCTTGTGGGGCGGGAGTAACTACGAGCAGTACGTC.